Listed here is a single T cell receptor beta chain. The antigen this receptor binds is unknown. No base qualities exist here, and no much larger clone lies one base off it. Trimming costs V 1 base and J 2 bases, and their ends lie 8 bases apart. CDR1 LGHNA and CDR2 YNFKEQ were looked up in the germline V gene. CDR3 length: 14 amino acids, cysteine to phenylalanine. The read is trimmed to its CDR3 DNA, 42 bases read in frame from base 1. TCRbeta CDR3 regions were amplified from genomic DNA by means of the immunoSEQ Assay, a bias-controlled multiplex PCR. Per the original workflow: The number of nucleated cells in each sample was estimated from the amplification of reference gene primers within the assay. Sequence reads were collapsed and filtered to measure the absolute abundance of every unique TCRbeta CDR3 rearrangement. For each sample, productive Simpson clonality was calculated as the square root of Simpson's diversity index across productive rearrangements. Not all clones reach the TCRdb copy of this immuneACCESS table, which keeps in-frame sequences only. Checked studies attribute under half of the gap to unresolved V genes and leave the rest unexplained. V and J calls and clone size come straight from that table; D and trimming were deduced from the DNA. The sample data list about 380,000 clones, and roughly 91% of these were observed just once. 1.2% of the sample belongs to the ten largest clones.

These data are taken from a study of blood T cell repertoires in COVID-19 (dated by TCRdb to the early 2020s). In terms of the full investigation: Samples from collaborators originated in the United States, Italy and Spain and spanned both the acute and convalescent phases of COVID-19. The material from the prospective study consisted of cDNA or gDNA derived from T cells, B-cell-depleted T cells, or PBMCs. Deeply sampled blood TCRbeta repertoires from subjects exposed to, actively infected with, or recovered from COVID-19 were included in the dataset. The repertoires were made available in a free public database intended to serve as a resource for research on the immune response to SARS-CoV-2. Samples were obtained from the ongoing ImmuneRACE study (first 160 participants) and from 1,254 subjects provided by 6 global collaborators. A de-identified subject ID, COVID-19 status, age in years and sex were almost always included in the sample metadata. Where available, HLA class I and class II types were obtained from metadata supplied by the sample provider rather than from assay-based typing.

Participants in the prospective study were aged roughly 18 to 90 years, lived in over 20 United States geographic areas, and enrolled through a virtual design. To assign participants to cohorts, the prospective study relied on clinical history that participants themselves reported in a screening survey and a study questionnaire. Recovered participants in ImmuneRACE Cohort 3 were defined as having two consecutive negative NP/OP PCR tests, clearance from a healthcare professional, or resolution of symptoms. In the prospective study, whole blood, serum and a nasopharyngeal or oropharyngeal swab were collected from each participant by mobile phlebotomists. Additional blood draws and questionnaires over an approximately two-month period could optionally be provided by prospective study participants. Before DNA extraction, blood samples from the prospective study were shipped at room temperature or frozen.

What the research found in general, with its limitations: The quantity of clinical and demographic metadata differed by source and by participant and was supplied without curation.

Material: PBMCs or T cells enriched from blood (not recorded which). The V gene is TRBV4-2 and the J gene is TRBJ2-5, and perhaps TRBD2 as D gene, on 5 matching bases. This TCR was recovered from a young woman who had recovered from COVID-19. The DNA sequence is given as TGTGCCAGCAGCCAAGGAAGCGGACAAGAGACCCAGTACTTC. The translation is CASSQGSGQETQYF.